This T cell receptor beta chain was documented in a study of T-cell memory formation after mild COVID-19. Germline trimming cut 2 bases from V and 2 bases from J; bases unmatched to any gene: 12. The CDR3 totals 17 residues. Per germline, CDR1 LGHNT and CDR2 FRNRAP. TCRdb re-analysed the 5' RACE reads in MiXCR, keeping a single row per CDR3 protein. The profile shows about 140,000 distinct CDR3 sequences, 11% to 15% of them singletons. Findings of the study overall: Nothing confirmed that second-wave clones peaking on day 37 were specific for SARS-CoV-2. Pre-infection memory showed some responding clones, and this suggested that cross-reactive memory joined. Contracting CD8+ clones were enriched in EMRA, CD4+ mainly in CM and EM.

The sample holds a few counts of this clonotype. The antigen is unknown. V usage is TRBV12-5 and J usage is TRBJ2-7, with TRBD1 identical over 7 bases. The sequence derives from an adult woman who had mild COVID-19 (a few samples of this study predate the infection). Cell type and time point are not known. Material: PBMCs or a T cell subset sorted from them (not recorded which). The chain's CDR3 is CASGLITGTAIPYEQYF. CDR3 in DNA: TGTGCTAGTGGTTTGATAACCGGGACAGCCATCCCCTACGAGCAGTACTTC.